These 32 T cell receptor beta chains were all obtained from the same sample, sequenced in a study of metastatic and nonmetastatic thyroid tumors. Using MiXCR, TCRdb reanalyzed the PCR reads. The sample carries almost 5,500 clones, about 33% recorded once. There were no patients who had received any treatment before thyroid surgery. The specimen was adjacent normal tissue. Receptors were obtained from a female donor with papillary thyroid cancer or a benign thyroid nodule (not recorded which). Some clones in this sample may be carry-over from other donors' samples.

V is TRBV2 and J is TRBJ2-2; a weak D match, TRBD1 (6 bases). Trimming removed 4 bases at V and 4 bases at J, with 13 bases between. This CDR3 is 15 amino acids long. Per germline, CDR1 SNHLY and CDR2 FYNNEI. The DNA for the CDR3 is TGTGCCAGCAGTGGTATACAGGGCACCACCGGGGAGCTGTTTTTT. It is translated as CASSGIQGTTGELFF.

The chain carries TRBV27 and TRBJ2-2; 7 positions agree with TRBD2. The V gene's germline CDR1 is MNHEY and CDR2 SMNVEV (reference sequence). There are 16 residues in the CDR3. Trimming at V came to 5 bases and at J to 1 base, leaving 7 bases not matched to a gene. This CDR3 is CASSPLAERNTGELFF. The DNA of the CDR3 is TGTGCCAGCAGTCCGCTAGCGGAGAGGAACACCGGGGAGCTGTTTTTT.

Relative to its sample, this clone is large (0.1 to 1%). The chain is built from TRBV12-3 or TRBV12-4 and TRBJ2-3; D is perhaps TRBD2 (7 bases). Between the trimmed V and J ends, which lost 8 bases and 8 bases, there was a span of 17 bases. This CDR3 is built from 13 residues. The CDR3 is CASGTRGGGTQYF. Written as DNA, the CDR3 is TGTGCCAGCGGGACGAGGGGGGGCGGTACGCAGTATTTT.

This clone was counted between two and nine times. The CDR3 bases are TGTGCCAGCAGTTTCTTACTGGATGGGTTAACCTACGAGCAGTACTTC. This encodes CASSFLLDGLTYEQYF. The gene calls are TRBV28 and TRBJ2-7; the D is unclear. Germline V CDR1 and CDR2: MDHEN, SYDVKM. V dropped 3 bases and J dropped 2 bases, with 17 bases sitting between them. There are 16 residues in the CDR3.

V is TRBV7-9 and J is TRBJ2-5; D unresolved. The CDR3 runs to 15 residues. The V and J ends lost 3 bases and 2 bases respectively, with 13 bases between them. The germline V gene has CDR1 SEHNR and CDR2 FQNEAQ (reference sequence). The CDR3 sequence: CASSFLSAEQETQYF. DNA for the CDR3: TGTGCCAGCAGCTTTTTATCGGCAGAGCAAGAGACCCAGTACTTC.

V gene TRBV28 combines with J gene TRBJ1-5, with a weak D call TRBD1 (5 bases). CDR1 and CDR2 (germline): MDHEN, SYDVKM. The CDR3 is made up of 16 amino acids. The V end was cut by 8 bases, the J end by 4 bases, with 21 bases between. The CDR3 region is CASANFGARFNQPQHF. Written as DNA, the CDR3 is TGTGCCAGCGCAAATTTTGGGGCAAGGTTTAATCAGCCCCAGCATTTT.

The V call is TRBV20-1, the J call TRBJ2-7, with 7 bases fitting TRBD1. Germline V gene lookup returns CDR1 DFQATT and CDR2 SNEGSKA (reference sequence). V lost 2 bases to trimming and J lost 4 bases; unmatched junction nucleotides: 5. The CDR3 length is 13 residues. The CDR3 bases are TGCAGTGCTAGATCGACAGGGACGTACGAGCAGTACTTC. Its translation is CSARSTGTYEQYF.

In its sample, this clone ranks as medium-sized. V and J are TRBV15 and TRBJ1-4; TRBD1 matches 7 bases. Germline-derived CDR1 and CDR2 are LNHNV and YYDKDF (reference sequence). The CDR3 has 17 residues. The trim removed 1 base at V and 0 bases at J, leaving 5 bases unmatched. The CDR3 loop reads CATSRGKGASTNEKLFF. CDR3 coding DNA: TGTGCCACCAGCAGAGGAAAGGGGGCCTCAACTAATGAAAAACTGTTTTTT. Full variable domain (rest looked up from reference TRBV15 and TRBJ1-4): DAMVIQNPRYQVTQFGKPVTLSCSQTLNHNVMYWYQQKSSQAPKLLFHYYDKDFNNEADTPDNFQSRRPNTSFCFLDIRSPGLGDTAMYLCATSRGKGASTNEKLFFGSGTQLSVL.

In its sample, this clone was seen once. The conserved phenylalanine or tryptophan normally closing the CDR3 is absent here, so this likely arose from a read error. The DNA is omitted, as the CDR3 cannot be located on it reliably, and the CDR3 follows TCRdb's listing. The chain links TRBV20-1 to TRBJ1-2. Per germline, CDR1 DFQATT and CDR2 SNEGSKA (reference sequence). Both ends counted, the CDR3 spans 14 residues. Here the CDR3 reads CSARGKYANYGFTV.

This clone is termed large. DNA of the CDR3: TGTGCCAGCAGCTCGACGATCACCCACAATGAGCAGTTCTTC. Residues: CASSSTITHNEQFF. J is TRBJ2-1 and V is TRBV7-9, with unresolved D. This CDR3 is 14 amino acids long. In germline, CDR1 is SEHNR, CDR2 FQNEAQ (reference sequence). Deletions cut 4 bases from V and 5 bases from J, with 12 bases between.

This clone is classed as large. At the DNA level, this CDR3 is encoded by other sequences in the same sample as well. The chain couples TRBV27 to TRBJ2-1; 8 bases match TRBD1. V was clipped by 1 base and J by 6 bases; unmatched bases: 8. The CDR3 extends over 16 amino acids. Germline V gene data show CDR1 as MNHEY and CDR2 as SMNVEV (reference sequence). The chain's CDR3 is CASSLFIGQGLNEQFF. CDR3 nucleotide sequence: TGTGCCAGCAGTTTATTTATCGGACAGGGCCTCAATGAGCAGTTCTTC.

This clone was seen only a few times. The chain has TRBV6-5 and TRBJ2-7, with a weak D call TRBD1 (5 bases). The CDR3 loop spans 16 amino acids. V was shortened by 1 base and J by 2 bases, with 15 bases between the two germline ends. CDR1 is MNHEY, CDR2 SVGAGI, per germline. CDR3 DNA sequence: TGTGCCAGCAGTTACTACCCTCGCAGGGTCGCCTACGAGCAGTACTTC. It specifies CASSYYPRRVAYEQYF.

By its share, this clone is medium-sized. Given a much more abundant clone one base away, this may be a read error. This chain uses TRBV5-1 with TRBJ2-7; TRBD2 agrees at 12 bases. The CDR3 is 15 amino acids. Germline V gene data show CDR1 as SGHRS and CDR2 as YFSETQ. CDR3 residues: CASSALAGGDWEQHF. In nucleotides, the CDR3 is TGCGCCAGCAGCGCTCTAGCGGGGGGGGACTGGGAGCAGCACTTC.

The chain combines TRBV27 with TRBJ1-5, with D perhaps matching TRBD1 (5 bases). This CDR3 spans 14 amino acids. V was shortened by 6 bases and J by 0 bases, with 9 bases between the two germline ends. From germline, CDR1 is MNHEY and CDR2 SMNVEV (reference sequence). The CDR3 reads CASRNQGSNQPQHF. The DNA for the CDR3 is TGTGCCAGCAGAAATCAGGGTAGCAATCAGCCCCAGCATTTT.

The chain uses TRBV12-3 or TRBV12-4 and TRBJ2-7; TRBD1 matches 7 bases. Trimming took 6 bases from V and 2 from J; bases not matched to a gene: 13. The CDR3 consists of 16 residues. CDR3 nucleotides: TGTGCCAGCAGCCACCTAATGTCAGGGACAGCCTACGAGCAGTACTTC. Translated, it gives CASSHLMSGTAYEQYF.

J is TRBJ1-1 and V is TRBV11-2; unclear D gene. CDR1 and CDR2 (germline): SGHAT, FQNNGV. The V gene lost 3 bases and the J gene lost 8 bases, with 13 bases spanning the gap. The CDR3 consists of 13 residues. The CDR3 here is CASSFRGTREAFF. Here the CDR3 DNA reads TGTGCCAGCAGCTTTAGAGGTACCAGAGAAGCTTTCTTT.

This clone came up many times. This sequence may be a read error, since a much larger clone differs from it by one base. Other DNA sequences within the sample encode an identical CDR3. The chain uses TRBV10-2 and TRBJ2-5; the match to TRBD2 covers 13 bases. Trimming took 2 bases from V and 3 from J; bases not matched to a gene: 3. The CDR3 totals 16 residues. Germline assignment: CDR1 WSHSY and CDR2 SAAADI. Here the CDR3 reads CASSEMTSGGKETQYF. The CDR3 region has the DNA TGCGCCAGCAGTGAGATGACTAGCGGGGGGAAAGAGACCCAGTACTTC.

The chain joins TRBV9 to TRBJ2-1, with 14 bases identical to TRBD2. The trim removed 3 bases at V and 1 base at J, leaving 3 bases unmatched. CDR1 and CDR2 (germline): SGDLS, YYNGEE. This CDR3 comprises 17 residues. CDR3 sequence (DNA): TGTGCCAGCAGCGGCGGGACTAGCGGGGGTTCCTACAATGAGCAGTTCTTC. Protein product: CASSGGTSGGSYNEQFF.

In its sample, this clone was seen a few times. Within the sample, other DNA sequences also encode this same CDR3. The genes are TRBV28 and TRBJ1-5; D remains unclear. Germline lookup yields CDR1 MDHEN and CDR2 SYDVKM. The CDR3 loop spans 13 amino acids. V was clipped by 3 bases and J by 1 base, with 4 bases between them. The CDR3 reads CASSFDSNQPQHF. CDR3 DNA: TGTGCCAGCAGTTTTGACAGCAATCAGCCCCAGCATTTT.

The CDR3 bases are TGCGCCAGCAGCCCACCCGGGACTAGCGGGAGGGCCCACGAGCAGTACTTC. Its translation is CASSPPGTSGRAHEQYF. The V gene is TRBV5-1, the J gene TRBJ2-7, with 16 bases lining up with TRBD2. V lost 4 bases and J lost 5; bases outside the gene matches: 9. The CDR3 has 17 amino acids. Germline CDR1 reads SGHRS; CDR2 reads YFSETQ.

This chain joins TRBV28 and TRBJ2-3; possible D gene TRBD2, 6 bases. The V end lost 3 bases, the J end lost 0 bases, and 10 bases lay between the germline ends. Per germline, CDR1 MDHEN and CDR2 SYDVKM. The CDR3 runs to 15 residues. This CDR3 is CASSFWGDSTDTQYF. The CDR3 bases are TGTGCCAGCAGTTTCTGGGGGGATAGCACAGATACGCAGTATTTT.

The chain links TRBV7-9 to TRBJ1-1, with a tentative D call TRBD1 (5 bases). CDR1 is SEHNR and CDR2 is FQNEAQ in the germline V gene (reference sequence). This CDR3 is built from 15 residues. V shed 1 base and J shed 4 bases, with 13 bases lying between them. CDR3: CASSLGGGRGTEAFF. Here the CDR3 DNA reads TGTGCCAGCAGCTTAGGGGGCGGAAGGGGCACTGAAGCTTTCTTT.

The table lists this clone with a few counts. The rearrangement joins TRBV6-5 to TRBJ1-1; D call uncertain. The germline V gene encodes CDR1 MNHEY and CDR2 SVGAGI. CDR3 length: 14 residues. Trimming shortened V by 2 bases and J by 4 bases, and 11 bases separated the two germline ends. DNA of the CDR3: TGTGCCAGCAGTTACACGGAAGGGTTCACTGAAGCTTTCTTT. It is translated as CASSYTEGFTEAFF.

This clone was counted a few times. This chain joins TRBV28 and TRBJ2-7; D is possibly TRBD1 or TRBD2 (5 bases each). V was pared by 6 bases and J by 7 bases, with 31 bases between. The CDR3 contains 18 residues. CDR1 and CDR2 (germline): MDHEN, SYDVKM. CDR3: CASSPTPSLGTPWEEQYF. CDR3 nucleotides: TGTGCCAGCAGCCCCACCCCCTCCCTCGGGACCCCATGGGAGGAGCAGTACTTC.

This clone was counted a few times. The chain combines TRBV6-2 or TRBV6-3 with TRBJ1-2; D may be TRBD1 (5 bases). Germline CDR1 reads MNHEY; CDR2 reads SVGEGT. This CDR3 contains 15 residues. Trimming stripped 6 bases from V and 6 bases from J, with 20 bases between. This chain's CDR3 is CASSRMGPQEDGYTF. The CDR3 nucleotides are TGTGCCAGCAGCAGGATGGGACCTCAGGAGGATGGCTACACCTTC.

The chain couples TRBV7-9 to TRBJ2-1, with 9 bases lining up with TRBD2. Losses at the gene ends were 2 bases for V and 7 bases for J; bases not matched to a gene: 3. Germline assignment: CDR1 SEHNR and CDR2 FQNEAQ (reference sequence). The CDR3 is 14 amino acids. The CDR3 DNA reads TGTGCCAGCAGCTTACTAGCGGGAATGAATGAGCAGTTCTTC. Its protein is CASSLLAGMNEQFF.

The chain employs TRBV2 and TRBJ1-3; TRBD1 is a possible D gene (5 bases). Trimming removed 4 bases from V and 0 bases from J, with 10 bases in between. The germline CDR1 and CDR2 sequences are SNHLY and FYNNEI. The length of the CDR3 is 15 residues. Here the CDR3 DNA reads TGTGCCAGCAGTGGCGCGGGGCCCTCTGGAAACACCATATATTTT. Translating it yields CASSGAGPSGNTIYF.

This clone is medium-sized within its sample. This chain connects TRBV20-1 to TRBJ1-5; unclear D gene. The V and J ends lost 4 bases and 4 bases respectively, with 14 bases between them. The CDR3 spans 14 residues. Per germline, CDR1 DFQATT and CDR2 SNEGSKA (reference sequence). CDR3 amino acids: CSATGSGVNQPQHF. The CDR3 DNA reads TGCAGTGCTACGGGGTCCGGGGTGAATCAGCCCCAGCATTTT.

Relative to its sample, this clone is medium-sized. The gene calls are TRBV25-1 and TRBJ2-3; TRBD1 matches 8 bases. The CDR3 runs 15 residues. Germline V gene data show CDR1 as MGHDK and CDR2 as SYGVNS. V lost 4 bases to trimming and J lost 2 bases; unmatched junction nucleotides: 5. The CDR3 DNA reads as TGTGCCAGCAGTGGAAACAGGGGGGACACAGATACGCAGTATTTT. Residues: CASSGNRGDTDTQYF.

This clone was recorded a few times. The chain has TRBV5-1 and TRBJ2-7; TRBD2 agrees at 8 bases. The CDR3 contains 15 residues. The V gene's germline CDR1 is SGHRS and CDR2 YFSETQ. V lost 4 bases, J lost 3 bases, and 9 bases stayed unmatched. CDR3 amino acids: CASSPGGGFLYEQYF. CDR3 bases: TGCGCCAGCAGCCCGGGGGGGGGCTTCCTCTACGAGCAGTACTTC.

Remarks on this clone: The junction does not match germline at one end; this may be a read error. The chain carries TRBV6-5 and TRBJ2-5, with TRBD1 as a possible D gene (6 bases). The CDR3 is 19 residues long. Germline lookup yields CDR1 MNHEY and CDR2 SVGAGI. CDR3 DNA: TGTGCCAGCATTTACTCGCAACGTAACTTAACAGGGTTCCAAGAGACCCAGTACTTC. It translates to CASIYSQRNLTGFQETQYF.

This clone was picked up a small number of times. This rearrangement joins TRBV5-1 to TRBJ1-1, with D possibly being TRBD1 (5 bases). Germline assignment: CDR1 SGHRS and CDR2 YFSETQ. The CDR3 runs to 14 residues. V dropped 6 bases and J dropped 1 base, with 13 bases sitting between them. CDR3 in DNA: TGCGCCAGCACGAGGGGACGGCCGAACACTGAAGCTTTCTTT. Its protein is CASTRGRPNTEAFF.